A selection of T cell receptor beta chains follows, all from one sample in a study of vaccination effects on CD4 cells after COVID-19. For these receptors, no antigen is known. Repertoires were generated with immunoSEQ multiplex PCR, while TCRdb's copy carries only in-frame clones and drops some. The sample carries roughly 40,000 clones, about 63% recorded once. The source was CD4+ T cells from PBMCs cultured without peptide, collected after COVID-19 vaccination. Source of these receptors: a human donor who received a COVID-19 vaccine. The CDR3 runs from the conserved cysteine through the conserved F or W. A D gene is named only where the DNA matches it firmly. Clone size, where shown, is once, few, many, or a class for clones that have expanded.

d_gene	abundance	v_gene	j_gene	CDR3nt	CDR3aa
TRBD1	NA	TRBV3-1/TRBV3-2	TRBJ1-2	TGTGCCAGCAGCCATTTGGACAGGGGCGGCTATGGCTACACCTTC	CASSHLDRGGYGYTF
TRBD1	NA	TRBV12-5	TRBJ2-7	TGTGCTAGTGGTTCAAGGACAGGTTTTCCCTACGAGCAGTACTTC	CASGSRTGFPYEQYF
NA	few	TRBV24-1	TRBJ1-5	TGTGCCACCACCCCCGGGGGGTCGGGGAGCAATCAGCCCCAGCATTTT	CATTPGGSGSNQPQHF
TRBD1	NA	TRBV6-5	TRBJ2-3	TGTGCCAGCAGTTACTCGGGACAGGGGCCAGATACGCAGTATTTT	CASSYSGQGPDTQYF
TRBD2	NA	TRBV7-9	TRBJ2-7	TGTGCCAGCAGCTTTGGCGGGGGGGAGGGCTACGAGCAGTACTTC	CASSFGGGEGYEQYF
NA	once	TRBV21-1	TRBJ2-4	TGTGCCAGCAGCAAAGTTATGATTATAAGACGGATACTAGCCAAAAACATTCAGTACTTC	CASSKVMIIRRILAKNIQYF
NA	few	TRBV3-1/TRBV3-2	TRBJ1-4	TGTGCCAGCAGCCTTTACGAACAGGGTAGAAAACTGTTTTTT	CASSLYEQGRKLFF
NA	medium-sized	TRBV6-5	TRBJ2-7	TGTGCCAGCAGTTACTGGGCGGGGGACACGAGAGGAGAGCAGTACTTC	CASSYWAGDTRGEQYF
NA	NA	TRBV6-4	TRBJ1-1	TGTGCCAGGGAACGGTTGAACACTGAAGCTTTCTTT	CARERLNTEAFF
NA	few	TRBV19	TRBJ2-1	TGTGCCAGTAGTTCCCGGGGCGTCCCATGGGATGAGCAGTTCTTC	CASSSRGVPWDEQFF
TRBD1	NA	TRBV29-1	TRBJ2-1	TGCAGCATCCGGGGCGGGACAGGGGGTGGCGATGAGCAGTTCTTC	CSIRGGTGGGDEQFF
NA	few	TRBV2	TRBJ2-1	TGTGCCAGCAGTGCCACCAGGTCCTACAATGAGCAGTTCTTC	CASSATRSYNEQFF
TRBD2	NA	TRBV27	TRBJ2-7	TGTGCCAGCACAGGACTAGCGGCCAACTACGAGCAGTACTTC	CASTGLAANYEQYF
NA	NA	TRBV7-8	TRBJ2-3	TGTGCCAGCAGCTTAAGGCTAGATACGCAGTATTTT	CASSLRLDTQYF
NA	NA	TRBV18	TRBJ2-3	TGTGCCAGCTCACCGCGAGGAAGCCATAACACAGATACGCAGTATTTT	CASSPRGSHNTDTQYF
TRBD1	NA	TRBV29-1	TRBJ1-5	TGCAGCGTTAGGGAACAGGGGAGGGGTCAGCCCCAGCATTTT	CSVREQGRGQPQHF
TRBD2	NA	TRBV6-1	TRBJ2-1	TGTGCCAGCAGTGAACGGGGACTAGCGGTAAATGAGCAGTTCTTC	CASSERGLAVNEQFF
TRBD1	NA	TRBV19	TRBJ1-5	TGTGCCAGTAGTATTTTCCTTTCGGCAGGGGGTCAGCCCCAGCATTTT	CASSIFLSAGGQPQHF
TRBD1	NA	TRBV28	TRBJ1-5	TGTGCCAGCAGTTTAGGGAGGACAGGGTTTGGTCAGCCCCAGCATTTT	CASSLGRTGFGQPQHF
NA	NA	TRBV9	TRBJ2-5	TGTGCCAGCAGCGTAGTTTCCGGGATGGAGACCCAGTACTTC	CASSVVSGMETQYF